These 12 T cell receptor beta chains originate from one sample sequenced in a study of tissue T cells after allogeneic stem cell transplantation. Libraries were prepared by immunoSEQ multiplex PCR; TCRdb keeps only in-frame clonotypes and omits some of them. Of 7,000 to 9,500 clones listed, around 68% were seen once; the top ten hold 0.7% to 0.95%. The sequenced sample consisted of blood. These receptor sequences come from a female BALB/c mouse in good health. The mouse strain carries the MHC haplotype H2-d.

A word on this clone: Gene names are the mouse ones. The DNA ends 1 residue before the CDR3 does, and the rest of the CDR3 is filled in from the germline J gene. The chain has TRBV26 and TRBJ2-2; 8 bases map to TRBD2. V lost 0 bases and J lost 4; bases outside the gene matches: 1. Germline V CDR1 and CDR2: KGHPV, FQNQEV (reference sequence). The CDR3 length is 15 residues. CDR3 protein: CASSLSGGRTGQLYF. The sequenced CDR3 bases are TGTGCCAGCAGTCTGTCGGGGGGGCGCACCGGGCAGCTCTAC.

In regard to this clone: Genes and germline are mouse. The read finishes 1 residue shy of the CDR3 end, and the germline J gene is used to complete it. V usage is TRBV1 and J usage is TRBJ1-1; D uncertain. CDR3 length equals 11 residues. CDR1 and CDR2 from the germline V gene are NSQYPW and LRSPGD (reference sequence). The germline V and J ends were trimmed by 4 bases and 1 base, with 1 base remaining between them. The CDR3 DNA, read in part, is TGCACCTGCAGTGAAAACACAGAAGTCTTC. Amino acid sequence: CTCSENTEVF. The full CDR3 reads CTCSENTEVFF.

Remarks on this clone: The listed genes are named as in mouse. With the read ending 1 residue before the CDR3 end, the germline J gene is used to fill in that end. This chain links TRBV1 with TRBJ1-1, with D possibly being TRBD1 (6 bases). V lost 5 bases and J 2 bases, leaving 15 bases between the germline ends. This CDR3 is 15 amino acids long. Germline CDR1 is NSQYPW and CDR2 is LRSPGD (reference sequence). CDR3 DNA, as far as it was read: TGCACCTGCAGTCCCCACCCGGGACATAACACAGAAGTCTTC. Protein: CTCSPHPGHNTEVF. The full CDR3 sequence reads CTCSPHPGHNTEVFF.

As for this clone: Genes here carry mouse names. The read finishes 1 residue shy of the CDR3 end, and the germline J gene is used to complete it. The chain employs TRBV2 and TRBJ1-1; D call uncertain. V lost 3 bases to trimming and J lost 5 bases, with 7 bases between them. The CDR3 has 12 amino acids. Per germline, CDR1 LGHNA and CDR2 YSYQKL. The CDR3 spells CASSQRVTEVFF. The CDR3 bases that were read are TGTGCCAGCAGCCAGCGGGTGACAGAAGTCTTC.

A note on this clone: Germline and genes here are mouse. The read falls 1 residue short of the CDR3 end, and the missing part is taken from the germline J gene. The chain uses TRBV17 and TRBJ2-1, with TRBD1 identical over 9 bases. Germline lookup yields CDR1 MNHDT and CDR2 YYDKIL. The CDR3 is made up of 14 amino acids. Unmatched junction bases numbered 5, after V lost 7 bases and J lost 4 bases. The sequenced part of the CDR3 DNA is TGTGCTAGCACCCTGACAGGGGGATATGCTGAGCAGTTC. This sequence encodes CASTLTGGYAEQF. The whole CDR3 region reads CASTLTGGYAEQFF.

The table lists this clone with a few counts. The germline and genes are mouse ones. The sequence runs out 1 residue before the end of the CDR3; the remainder is reconstructed from the germline J gene. The V and J genes are TRBV5 and TRBJ1-4, with D unresolved. Germline V CDR1 and CDR2: LGHNA, YNLKQL (reference sequence). The CDR3 runs 12 residues. Trimming left V 2 bases short and J 4 bases short, with 2 bases between. The covered CDR3 bases are TGTGCCAGCAGCCAAAACAACGAAAGATTATTT. It translates to CASSQNNERLF. The full CDR3 reads CASSQNNERLFF.

On this clone itself: The genes are named according to mouse. The sequence runs out 1 residue before the end of the CDR3; the remainder is reconstructed from the germline J gene. The chain recombines TRBV13-1 with TRBJ2-2; D gene uncertain. Trimming removed 4 bases from V and 0 bases from J, with 4 bases in between. The germline CDR1 and CDR2 sequences are NSHNY and SYGAGN. The CDR3 length is 13 residues. The CDR3 spells CASSTPNTGQLYF. The DNA read from the CDR3 is TGTGCCAGCAGTACACCAAACACCGGGCAGCTCTAC.

The table lists this clone with a count of one. Mouse names are used for the genes. The read gets to within 1 residue of the CDR3 end, and the germline J gene fills in the rest. The V gene is TRBV13-1, the J gene TRBJ1-1; D uncertain. Between the trimmed V and J ends, which lost 4 bases and 1 base, there was a span of 5 bases. CDR1 NSHNY and CDR2 SYGAGN come from the germline V gene. The CDR3 has 12 amino acids. The CDR3 bases that were read are TGTGCCAGCAGTCCAGGGAACACAGAAGTCTTC. It yields the protein CASSPGNTEVF. The CDR3 as a whole reads CASSPGNTEVFF.

Notes on this clone: Genes and germline are mouse. The read terminates 1 residue ahead of where the CDR3 ends, so the germline J gene completes it. J is TRBJ2-2 and V is TRBV5, with 11 bases aligning to TRBD2. The germline V gene has CDR1 LGHNA and CDR2 YNLKQL (reference sequence). J lost 2 bases, V lost 1 base, and 0 bases had no gene match. The CDR3 has 16 amino acids. Incomplete CDR3 DNA: TGTGCCAGCAGCCAAGGGACTGGGGGGAACACCGGGCAGCTCTAC. It encodes CASSQGTGGNTGQLY. The whole CDR3 is CASSQGTGGNTGQLYF.

Turning to this clone: Gene labels here are mouse ones. The missing CDR3 end, 1 residue past where the read stops, is filled in from the germline J gene. This rearrangement joins TRBV13-2 to TRBJ1-4; the match to TRBD1 covers 7 bases. This CDR3 comprises 14 residues. Germline V gives CDR1 NNHNN, CDR2 SYGAGS (reference sequence). J was trimmed by 7 bases and V by 0 bases; bases with no gene match: 3. The DNA read from the CDR3 is TGTGCCAGCGGTGATGACAGGGGCGGCGAAAGATTATTT. This encodes CASGDDRGGERLF. The full CDR3 reads CASGDDRGGERLFF.

A remark on this clone: Gene names and germline match the mouse. The DNA ends 1 residue before the CDR3 does, and the rest of the CDR3 is filled in from the germline J gene. V and J are TRBV19 and TRBJ2-5; no definite D call. The CDR3 extends over 13 amino acids. Trimming removed 2 bases at V and 2 bases at J, with 6 bases between. Germline CDR1 and CDR2: FNHDT and SITEND (reference sequence). This CDR3 reads CASSISGQDTQYF. The CDR3 DNA, read in part, is TGTGCCAGCAGTATCAGTGGCCAAGACACCCAGTAC.

Details on this clone: Gene labels here are mouse ones. The observed sequence ends 1 residue before the CDR3 terminus, with the missing tail filled in from the germline J gene. The rearrangement links TRBV5 to TRBJ1-1, with D perhaps TRBD1 (5 bases). Germline-derived CDR1 and CDR2 are LGHNA and YNLKQL (reference sequence). V lost 0 bases and J lost 0, with 5 bases in between. CDR3 size: 14 residues. Incomplete CDR3 DNA: TGTGCCAGCAGCCAAGAGACAGCAAACACAGAAGTCTTC. It is translated as CASSQETANTEVF. The entire CDR3 sequence reads CASSQETANTEVFF.